One sample yielded the 7 T cell receptor beta chains listed below, sequenced in a study of OX40 agonist ivuxolimab in advanced cancers. Library prep was done by the immunoSEQ multiplex PCR assay. TCRdb retrieved this table from immuneACCESS and kept in-frame rearrangements only. Not all clones are present; in checked studies, unresolved V genes account for under half, and no reason is known for the remainder. A total of 120,000 or so clones appear in this sample, about 94% of them only once. Jointly, the top ten make up around 0.15% of the sample. Specimen: CD4+ or CD8+ T cells sorted from blood, collected in a trial of the OX40 agonist ivuxolimab. Source of these receptors: an adult with an advanced solid tumor such as melanoma, head and neck, liver or kidney cancer.

The chain recombines TRBV4-3 with TRBJ2-7; TRBD2 might be the D (6 bases). Between the trimmed V and J ends, which lost 1 base and 0 bases, there was a span of 10 bases. The CDR3 spans 15 residues. Germline CDR1 and CDR2: LGHNA and YSLEER. The CDR3 region is CASSQGASDSYEQYF. Here the CDR3 DNA reads TGCGCCAGCAGCCAAGGGGCTAGCGACTCCTACGAGCAGTACTTC.

The chain recombines TRBV6-5 with TRBJ1-1; D is uncertain. Trimming shortened V by 6 bases and J by 0 bases, and 8 bases separated the two germline ends. CDR3 length: 13 amino acids. CDR1 is MNHEY, CDR2 SVGAGI, per germline. The CDR3 loop is CASRSLVNTEAFF. In DNA form, the CDR3 reads TGTGCCAGCAGGAGCCTTGTGAACACTGAAGCTTTCTTT.

The chain recombines TRBV5-6 with TRBJ1-1; D not certain. The germline V and J ends were trimmed by 2 bases and 1 base, with 12 bases remaining between them. The germline V gene has CDR1 SGHDT and CDR2 YYEEEE. This CDR3 has 15 amino acids. CDR3 loop: CASSFYDLGNTEAFF. The CDR3, as DNA: TGTGCCAGCAGCTTTTACGACCTAGGGAACACTGAAGCTTTCTTT. The variable domain in full, completed from reference TRBV5-6 and TRBJ1-1, reads DAGVTQSPTHLIKTRGQQVTLRCSPKSGHDTVSWYQQALGQGPQFIFQYYEEEERQRGNFPDRFSGHQFPNYSSELNVNALLLGDSALYLCASSFYDLGNTEAFFGQGTRLTVV.

The chain recombines TRBV20-1 with TRBJ1-1, with D perhaps matching TRBD1 (5 bases). The V gene's germline CDR1 is DFQATT and CDR2 SNEGSKA (reference sequence). Deletions cut 4 bases from V and 9 bases from J, with 12 bases between. This CDR3 is 11 amino acids long. The CDR3 spells CSAKETEKAFF. For the CDR3, the DNA is TGCAGTGCTAAGGAGACAGAAAAAGCTTTCTTT.

The rearrangement links TRBV6-1 to TRBJ1-1; D ambiguous. The CDR3 extends over 12 amino acids. V lost 4 bases and J lost 1, with 4 bases in between. CDR1 is MNHNS and CDR2 is SASEGT in the germline V gene. The CDR3 region is CASSVQNTEAFF. In DNA, the CDR3 is TGTGCCAGCAGTGTACAGAACACTGAAGCTTTCTTT.

This clone was seen only once. This rearrangement joins TRBV30 to TRBJ2-5; D is ambiguous. The germline CDR1 and CDR2 sequences are GTSNPN and SVGIG (reference sequence). The CDR3 contains 13 residues. The V and J ends lost 0 bases and 2 bases respectively, with 7 bases between them. This CDR3 is CAWSVHLQETQYF. CDR3 DNA: TGTGCCTGGAGTGTTCACCTACAAGAGACCCAGTACTTC.

The table lists this clone with a count of one. The rearrangement links TRBV4-1 to TRBJ2-7; D is uncertain. The germline gives CDR1 MGHRA, CDR2 YSYEKL. This CDR3 is built from 12 residues. V was trimmed by 0 bases and J by 4 bases, leaving 4 bases between them. DNA for the CDR3: TGCGCCAGCAGCCAAGAAGGATACGAGCAGTACTTC. Amino acid sequence: CASSQEGYEQYF.